One and the same sample provided the 15 T cell receptor beta chains below, sequenced in a study of cytomegalovirus exposure and HLA in healthy donors (dated by TCRdb to between 2016 and 2019). Libraries were built with the immunoSEQ multiplex PCR assay. For the multiplex PCR, a mixture combining 60 forward primers for TCR Vbeta segments and 13 reverse primers for TCR Jbeta segments was used. TCRdb stores this immuneACCESS table with in-frame sequences only. Part of the clones is absent; in the studies checked, under half of the shortfall reflects unresolved V genes, and no reason is known for the rest. The sample table contains some 130,000 clones; only one count was recorded for less than 85% of them. Over 2.5% of the sample comes from the top ten. The sequenced sample was PBMCs. These receptors came from a male donor in good health and CMV-seronegative.

This clone is a singleton in its sample. This chain uses TRBV7-9 with TRBJ1-5; 8 bases line up with TRBD1. The CDR3 has 16 amino acids. Germline V gene data show CDR1 as SEHNR and CDR2 as FQNEAQ (reference sequence). Losses at the gene ends were 2 bases for V and 2 bases for J; bases not matched to a gene: 5. The CDR3 DNA is TGTGCCAGCAGCTTAAGTCAGGGGGCACGCAATCAGCCCCAGCATTTT. Amino acids: CASSLSQGARNQPQHF.

V gene TRBV21-1 combines with J gene TRBJ1-5; the table's D call TRBD1 went unverified against the DNA. TRBV21-1 is noted as a pseudogene. The CDR3 totals 15 residues. The CDR3 DNA follows: TGTGCCAGCAGCAACTGGACAGGGTTCAATCAGCCCCAGCATTTT. Its translation is CASSNWTGFNQPQHF.

The CDR3 is CASSRTYEQYF. The CDR3 region has the DNA TGTGCCAGCAGCCGTACCTACGAGCAGTACTTC. The J gene is TRBJ2-7, the V gene TRBV5-4; D gene unclear. The CDR3 length is 11 residues. V lost 4 bases, J lost 2 bases, and 4 bases lay in between. Germline CDR1 is SGHNT and CDR2 is YYREEE (reference sequence).

To note about this clone: The junction does not match germline at one end; this may be a read error. The chain combines TRBV4-2 with TRBJ2-6, with TRBD1 as a possible D gene (5 bases). Germline V CDR1 and CDR2: LGHNA, YNFKEQ. This CDR3 is 16 amino acids long. Here the CDR3 reads CASSQDFNSGANGLTF. CDR3 DNA: TGTGCCAGCAGCCAAGATTTCAACTCTGGGGCCAACGGCCTGACTTTC.

The J gene is TRBJ2-7, the V gene TRBV7-2; unclear D gene. The V gene lost 1 base and the J gene lost 0 bases, with 7 bases spanning the gap. In germline, CDR1 is SGHTA, CDR2 FQGNSA. This CDR3 comprises 14 residues. The CDR3 sequence: CASSLGPSSYEQYF. CDR3 sequence (DNA): TGTGCCAGCAGCTTAGGGCCCAGCTCCTACGAGCAGTACTTC. The full variable domain, its missing parts supplied by reference TRBV7-2 and TRBJ2-7, is GAGVSQSPSNKVTEKGKDVELRCDPISGHTALYWYRQSLGQGLEFLIYFQGNSAPDKSGLPSDRFSAERTGGSVSTLTIQRTQQEDSAVYLCASSLGPSSYEQYFGPGTRLTVT.

The chain links TRBV7-9 to TRBJ2-7, with 7 bases matching TRBD1. The junction had 19 bases not matched to a gene; V was cut back by 3 bases and J by 2 bases. CDR3 length: 19 amino acids. The V gene's germline CDR1 is SEHNR and CDR2 FQNEAQ (reference sequence). The CDR3 reads CASSFGEFRGDRDPYEQYF. The CDR3 DNA sequence: TGTGCCAGCAGCTTCGGAGAGTTTCGGGGTGACAGGGATCCCTACGAGCAGTACTTC.

J is TRBJ1-2 and V is TRBV21-1; TRBD1, the table's D call, lacks a check against the DNA. TRBV21-1 is assigned pseudogene status. The CDR3 runs to 19 residues. The CDR3 is CASSKVETGGSQANYGYTF. As DNA, the CDR3 is TGTGCCAGCAGCAAAGTAGAGACAGGGGGATCCCAAGCTAACTATGGCTACACCTTC.

CDR3 region: CASSLDRAYEQYF. The CDR3 DNA is TGCGCCAGCAGCTTAGACAGGGCCTACGAGCAGTACTTC. This chain links TRBV5-1 with TRBJ2-7; TRBD1 agrees at 7 bases. The CDR3 covers 13 residues. J gave up 2 bases and V 2 bases, and 1 base lay outside the gene matches. In germline, CDR1 is SGHRS, CDR2 YFSETQ.

The chain carries TRBV5-6 and TRBJ2-7; TRBD2 aligns across 7 bases. V lost 2 bases, J lost 6 bases, and 8 bases stayed unmatched. The CDR3 length is 14 residues. CDR1 and CDR2 from the germline V gene are SGHDT and YYEEEE. CDR3 amino acids: CASSLTGPGGEQYF. CDR3 bases: TGTGCCAGCAGCTTAACTGGTCCGGGAGGCGAGCAGTACTTC.

The gene calls are TRBV6-4 and TRBJ2-1; the D is unclear. CDR1 MRHNA and CDR2 SNTAGT come from the germline V gene. The CDR3 contains 15 residues. Trimming stripped 2 bases from V and 0 bases from J, with 8 bases between. DNA for the CDR3: TGTGCCAGCAGTGACGTGGCTAGCTCCTACAATGAGCAGTTCTTC. It specifies CASSDVASSYNEQFF.

This sequence joins TRBV5-6 and TRBJ2-1, with D perhaps TRBD1 (6 bases). The V end was cut by 6 bases, the J end by 4 bases, with 17 bases between. This CDR3 is built from 15 residues. Looked up from germline, CDR1 is SGHDT and CDR2 is YYEEEE. CDR3 amino acids: CASIRTASSYNEQFF. CDR3 coding DNA: TGTGCCAGCATTAGGACAGCTTCAAGTTACAATGAGCAGTTCTTC.

The V call is TRBV6-5, the J call TRBJ1-4, with 7 positions matching TRBD1. This CDR3 contains 14 residues. CDR1 is MNHEY, CDR2 SVGAGI, per germline. Germline trimming cut 2 bases from V and 7 bases from J; bases unmatched to any gene: 4. CDR3 coding DNA: TGTGCCAGCAGTTACCCCCAGGGGGTTGAAAAACTGTTTTTT. Its protein product is CASSYPQGVEKLFF.

The genes are TRBV25-1 and TRBJ1-1; the match to TRBD1 covers 9 bases. Germline V CDR1 and CDR2: MGHDK, SYGVNS. This CDR3 comprises 17 residues. V lost 1 base and J lost 0; bases outside the gene matches: 6. The CDR3 region is CASSELRTGGLNTEAFF. Written as DNA, the CDR3 is TGTGCCAGCAGTGAATTGCGTACAGGGGGCCTGAACACTGAAGCTTTCTTT.

V and J are TRBV28 and TRBJ2-1; D may be TRBD2 (6 bases). The germline CDR1 and CDR2 sequences are MDHEN and SYDVKM. Between the trimmed V and J ends, which lost 2 bases and 13 bases, there was a span of 9 bases. CDR3 length: 11 residues. The CDR3: CASSLRRGQFF. The CDR3, as DNA: TGTGCCAGCAGTTTACGGAGGGGCCAGTTCTTC.

This clone was seen just once. The rearrangement uses TRBV7-9 and TRBJ1-2; 9 bases agree with TRBD1. V lost 2 bases, J lost 2 bases, and 3 bases stayed unmatched. The CDR3 totals 15 residues. Looked up from germline, CDR1 is SEHNR and CDR2 is FQNEAQ (reference sequence). In DNA form, the CDR3 reads TGTGCCAGCAGCTTAAGCGGACAGGGGAACTATGGCTACACCTTC. Amino acid sequence: CASSLSGQGNYGYTF.